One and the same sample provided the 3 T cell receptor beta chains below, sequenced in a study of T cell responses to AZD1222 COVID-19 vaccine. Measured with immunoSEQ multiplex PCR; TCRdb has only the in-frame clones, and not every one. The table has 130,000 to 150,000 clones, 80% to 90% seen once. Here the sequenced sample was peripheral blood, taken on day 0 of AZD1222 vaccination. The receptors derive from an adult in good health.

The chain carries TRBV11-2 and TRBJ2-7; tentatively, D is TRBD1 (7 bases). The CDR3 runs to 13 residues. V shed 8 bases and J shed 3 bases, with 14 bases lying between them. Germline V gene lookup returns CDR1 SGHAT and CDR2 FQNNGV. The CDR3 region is CASARGVGYEQYF. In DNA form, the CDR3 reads TGTGCCAGCGCCAGGGGGGTGGGCTACGAGCAGTACTTC.

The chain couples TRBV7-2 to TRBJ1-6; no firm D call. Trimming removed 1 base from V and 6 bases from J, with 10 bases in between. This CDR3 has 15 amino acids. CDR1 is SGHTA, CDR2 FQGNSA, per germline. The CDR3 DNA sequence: TGTGCCAGCAGCTTAGTCGGCAGTTCTAATTCACCCCTCCACTTT. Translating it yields CASSLVGSSNSPLHF.

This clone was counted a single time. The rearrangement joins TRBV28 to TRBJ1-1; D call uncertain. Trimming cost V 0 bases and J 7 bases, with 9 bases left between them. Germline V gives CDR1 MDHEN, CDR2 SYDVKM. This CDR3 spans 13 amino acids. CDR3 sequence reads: CASSLWGRGEAFF. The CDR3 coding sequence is TGTGCCAGCAGTTTATGGGGCAGAGGTGAAGCTTTCTTT.